Sequencing of this T cell receptor beta chain was carried out in a study of CD8+CD57+ T cells in acquired aplastic anemia. The wider study: Sorted CD4+ plus CD8+ cells gave DNA averaging about 3.2 ug. Healthy donors had, on average, around 11 million reads for their CD4+ cells. Study-wide results and caveats: CD8+ Simpson's diversity in patients was not significantly different from that in controls. Patients and controls were found to share twenty-nine CD8+ CDR3 sequences.

According to the study, genomic DNA was the template for TCR beta VDJ and CDR3 profiling. One entry per CDR3 protein results from TCRdb running MiXCR on the reads. This table holds 30,000 to 40,000 distinct CDR3 sequences, around three quarters found once. Within the sample, this clonotype is medium-sized. The antigen is unknown. The CDR3 loop spans 15 amino acids. With 1 base removed from V and 1 base from J, the gap between germline ends came to 10 bases. Germline lookup yields CDR1 KGHSH and CDR2 LQKENI. The chain joins TRBV18 to TRBJ1-2; D is uncertain. The receptor's source is a human donor in good health, serving as a control. The sequenced sample consisted of sorted CD4+, CD8+, or CD8+CD57+ T cells (not recorded which) from PBMCs. CDR3: CASSPRENNNYGYTF. CDR3 coding DNA: TGTGCCAGCTCACCACGTGAAAACAATAACTATGGCTACACCTTC.